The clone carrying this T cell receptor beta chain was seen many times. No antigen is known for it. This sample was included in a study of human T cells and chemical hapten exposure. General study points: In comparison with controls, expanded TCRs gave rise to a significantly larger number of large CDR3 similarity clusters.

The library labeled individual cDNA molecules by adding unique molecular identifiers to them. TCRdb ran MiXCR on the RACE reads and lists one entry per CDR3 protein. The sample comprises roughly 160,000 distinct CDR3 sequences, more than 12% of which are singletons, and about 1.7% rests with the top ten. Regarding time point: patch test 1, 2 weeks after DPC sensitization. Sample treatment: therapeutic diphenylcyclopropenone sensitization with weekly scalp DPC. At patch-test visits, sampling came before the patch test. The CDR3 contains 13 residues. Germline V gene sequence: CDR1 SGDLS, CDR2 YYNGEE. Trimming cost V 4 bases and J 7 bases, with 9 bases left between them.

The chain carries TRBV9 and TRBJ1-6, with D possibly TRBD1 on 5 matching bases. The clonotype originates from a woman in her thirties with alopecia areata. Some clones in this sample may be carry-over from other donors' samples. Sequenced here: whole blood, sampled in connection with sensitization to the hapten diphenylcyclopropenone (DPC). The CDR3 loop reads CASSPRQNSPLHF. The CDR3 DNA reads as TGTGCCAGCAGCCCCCGACAGAATTCACCCCTCCACTTT.